Sequencing of this TCR beta chain was carried out in a study of blood T cell repertoires in COVID-19. Study as a whole: COVID-19 samples from acute and convalescent phases originated in the United States, Italy and Spain. The analysed material was cDNA or gDNA that came from T cells, B-cell-depleted T cells, or PBMCs.

Clinical history as reported by participants underpinned cohort assignment. Recovered participants had two consecutive negative NP/OP PCR tests, healthcare professional clearance, or symptom resolution. This clone has only a few counts. Profiled with immunoSEQ multiplex PCR; TCRdb holds only in-frame clones, not every one. The sample shows some 140,000 clones, around 85% of them seen only once. Trimming cost V 6 bases and J 1 base, with 15 bases left between them. CDR3 length: 15 amino acids. Germline CDR1 and CDR2: MNHEY and SVGAGI. The TCR originated in a man aged 45-60 years who had recovered from COVID-19. The specimen sequenced was PBMCs or T cells enriched from blood (not recorded which). This chain connects TRBV6-5 to TRBJ1-1; TRBD1 might be the D (5 bases). CDR3 coding DNA: TGTGCCAGCAGCCTACGAGGTACAGGGAACACTGAAGCTTTCTTT. This codes for CASSLRGTGNTEAFF.